A selection of T cell receptor beta chains follows, all from one sample in a study of T cell repertoires in cytomegalovirus infection. TCRdb recomputed calls from the reads with MiXCR, one row per CDR3 protein. The sample has approximately 630,000 distinct CDR3 sequences, 24% seen once. The sequenced sample was CD8+ T cells from PBMCs. Receptors were obtained from a human donor in good health (CMV status not recorded). Some clones in this sample may be carry-over from other donors' samples. The CDR3 runs from the conserved cysteine through the conserved F or W. D genes are given only for firm matches. Rows give clone size only sometimes, using once, few, many, or a class for an expanded clone.

DNA,CDR3,size,V,J,D
TGTGCCAGCAGTAATGGGACAGGGTTTCCAGATACGCAGTATTTT,CASSNGTGFPDTQYF,-,TRBV12-3/TRBV12-4,TRBJ2-3,TRBD1
TGTGCCAGCAGTTTCATTAGCGAAGATGAGCAGTTCTTC,CASSFISEDEQFF,few,TRBV12-3/TRBV12-4,TRBJ2-1,-
TGTGCCAGCAGCCAAGAACCAGGGAGGACCGGGGAGCTGTTTTTT,CASSQEPGRTGELFF,-,TRBV3-1,TRBJ2-2,-
TGTGCCAGCAGTTACTCGTCATTGTCTGGGGCCAACGTCCTGACTTTC,CASSYSSLSGANVLTF,-,TRBV6-2/TRBV6-3,TRBJ2-6,-
TGTGCCAGCACTATCTTGAGGGCCTCTGAAGCTTTCTTT,CASTILRASEAFF,-,TRBV28,TRBJ1-1,-
TGTGCCAGCGGTTCTCAGCTCGATCAGCCCCAGCATTTT,CASGSQLDQPQHF,-,TRBV28,TRBJ1-5,-
TGTGCCAGCATCCGACTAGCGGGGAGCATCCAAGAGACCCAGTACTTC,CASIRLAGSIQETQYF,many,TRBV7-6,TRBJ2-5,TRBD2
TGTGCCAGCAGTTTCCGCCCGGAATTATTTGCATCACCCCTCCACTTT,CASSFRPELFASPLHF,many,TRBV28,TRBJ1-6,-
TGCAGTGCTAGGAACTACCTAGCGGGGGGACCCAATACGCAGTATTTT,CSARNYLAGGPNTQYF,few,TRBV20-1,TRBJ2-3,TRBD2
TGTGCCAGCACCCCTTACACCGGGGAGCTGTTTTTT,CASTPYTGELFF,many,TRBV7-2,TRBJ2-2,-
TGCAGTGCTAGCGAGCCCAGGGTTAAAGCTTTCTTT,CSASEPRVKAFF,-,TRBV20-1,TRBJ1-1,-
TGCGCCAGCAGCTCACAGGGGGCGCTTCTCAACGAGCAGTACTTC,CASSSQGALLNEQYF,once,TRBV4-1,TRBJ2-7,TRBD1
TGTGCCAGCAGCTCGACTAGCGAAGGCTACGAGCAGTACTTC,CASSSTSEGYEQYF,-,TRBV7-9,TRBJ2-7,TRBD2
TGTGCCAGCAGCCAGGGGGGAAGGACCAACTATGGCTACACCTTC,CASSQGGRTNYGYTF,many,TRBV7-2,TRBJ1-2,TRBD1
TGTGCCAGCACTCGCCCTGGGCAGGTAGATGGCTACACCTTC,CASTRPGQVDGYTF,-,TRBV12-3/TRBV12-4,TRBJ1-2,-
TGTGCCAGCAGCGTTACCGCAGTTGCGCCGGGGGCCAACGTCCTGACTTTC,CASSVTAVAPGANVLTF,few,TRBV7-3,TRBJ2-6,-
TGTGCCAGCAGCTTCCGAGGGGCTTTTACTGAGCAGTACTTC,CASSFRGAFTEQYF,many,TRBV11-3,TRBJ2-7,-
TGTGCCAGCAGCTTAGAGGACAGGGCCGACTATGGCTACACCTTC,CASSLEDRADYGYTF,-,TRBV7-9,TRBJ1-2,TRBD1
TGTGCCAGCAGTTCCCAACACGGCTATGGCTACACCTTC,CASSSQHGYGYTF,few,TRBV6-6,TRBJ1-2,-
TGTGCCAGCAGTTCGTCTAGCGCCACCGGGGAGCTGTTTTTT,CASSSSSATGELFF,many,TRBV28,TRBJ2-2,-
TGCAGCGTTAGTGACACCGGGGGGAGCACTGAAGCTTTCTTT,CSVSDTGGSTEAFF,few,TRBV29-1,TRBJ1-1,-
TGTGCTAGCAGCTTTGGGGTATCGGCAGATACGCAGTATTTT,CASSFGVSADTQYF,-,TRBV7-7,TRBJ2-3,-
TGCGCCAGCAGGACGGAGTTGGATCAGCCCCAGCATTTT,CASRTELDQPQHF,-,TRBV10-2,TRBJ1-5,-
TGTGCCAGCAGCCGGACAGGGGCGAACCAAGAGACCCAGTACTTC,CASSRTGANQETQYF,many,TRBV7-9,TRBJ2-5,TRBD1
TGTGCCAGCAGCCCAAACTGGCAGAGCCACAATGAGCAGTTCTTC,CASSPNWQSHNEQFF,-,TRBV14,TRBJ2-1,-
TGTGCCAGCAACGGACTAGCGGGGGGTTCGGAGACAGATACGCAGTATTTT,CASNGLAGGSETDTQYF,few,TRBV11-1,TRBJ2-3,TRBD2
TGTGCCAGCGCCCAGGGGTGGGCAACTGAAGCTTTCTTT,CASAQGWATEAFF,few,TRBV12-3/TRBV12-4,TRBJ1-1,-
TGTGCCACCAGCCGGGACACGTCGAACACCGGGGAGCTGTTTTTT,CATSRDTSNTGELFF,few,TRBV24-1,TRBJ2-2,-
TGCAGTGCTAGGGGTGAGGGAGCGGGGGCCCCACGTCCCTACGAGCAGTACTTC,CSARGEGAGAPRPYEQYF,few,TRBV20-1,TRBJ2-7,TRBD2
TGTGCCAGCAGCCGAGCCGGAATCACAGATACGCAGTATTTT,CASSRAGITDTQYF,many,TRBV5-4,TRBJ2-3,-
TGCGCCAGCAGCCAAGACCCTAGCGGAATCACAGATACGCAGTATTTT,CASSQDPSGITDTQYF,-,TRBV4-1,TRBJ2-3,TRBD2